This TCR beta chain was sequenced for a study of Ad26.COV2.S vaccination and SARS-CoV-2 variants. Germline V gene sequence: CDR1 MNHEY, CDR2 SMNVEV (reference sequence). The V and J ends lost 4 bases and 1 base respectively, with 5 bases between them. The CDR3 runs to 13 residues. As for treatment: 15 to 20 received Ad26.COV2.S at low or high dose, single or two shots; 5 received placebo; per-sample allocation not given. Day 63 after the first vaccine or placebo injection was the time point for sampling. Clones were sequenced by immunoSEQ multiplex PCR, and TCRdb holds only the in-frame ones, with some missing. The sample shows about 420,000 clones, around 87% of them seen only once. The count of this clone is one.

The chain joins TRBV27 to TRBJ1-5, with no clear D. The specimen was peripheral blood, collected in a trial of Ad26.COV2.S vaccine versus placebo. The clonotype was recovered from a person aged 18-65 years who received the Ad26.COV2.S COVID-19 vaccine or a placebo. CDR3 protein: CASSYKSNQPQHF. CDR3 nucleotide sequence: TGTGCCAGCAGTTATAAAAGCAATCAGCCCCAGCATTTT.